The subject of this entry is one TCR beta chain. The target antigen is unknown. V lost 2 bases, J lost 5 bases, and 8 bases stayed unmatched. Per germline, CDR1 ENHRY and CDR2 SYGVKD. CDR3 length: 17 amino acids. TCRdb passed the 5' RACE reads through MiXCR, listing each CDR3 protein once. The table lists 450,000 or so distinct CDR3 sequences, 20% of them singletons. The sample originates from a study of T-cell memory formation after mild COVID-19. Study-level points and caveats: Later expanders leaned CD4+, whereas day 15 to 85 contracting clones were balanced CD4/CD8. The authors left the SARS-CoV-2 specificity of second-wave clones peaking on day 37 unconfirmed. Some clones that responded were present in memory (sampled pre-infection), which suggests cross-reactive memory joined.

The TCR originated in an adult woman who had mild COVID-19 (a few samples of this study predate the infection). Cell type and time point are not known. The genes are TRBV10-3 and TRBJ2-2, with 10 bases lining up with TRBD2. The material sequenced was PBMCs or a T cell subset sorted from them (not recorded which). This chain's CDR3 is CAISEPPGLAMTGELFF. CDR3 coding DNA: TGTGCCATCAGTGAGCCGCCGGGACTAGCGATGACCGGGGAGCTGTTTTTT.